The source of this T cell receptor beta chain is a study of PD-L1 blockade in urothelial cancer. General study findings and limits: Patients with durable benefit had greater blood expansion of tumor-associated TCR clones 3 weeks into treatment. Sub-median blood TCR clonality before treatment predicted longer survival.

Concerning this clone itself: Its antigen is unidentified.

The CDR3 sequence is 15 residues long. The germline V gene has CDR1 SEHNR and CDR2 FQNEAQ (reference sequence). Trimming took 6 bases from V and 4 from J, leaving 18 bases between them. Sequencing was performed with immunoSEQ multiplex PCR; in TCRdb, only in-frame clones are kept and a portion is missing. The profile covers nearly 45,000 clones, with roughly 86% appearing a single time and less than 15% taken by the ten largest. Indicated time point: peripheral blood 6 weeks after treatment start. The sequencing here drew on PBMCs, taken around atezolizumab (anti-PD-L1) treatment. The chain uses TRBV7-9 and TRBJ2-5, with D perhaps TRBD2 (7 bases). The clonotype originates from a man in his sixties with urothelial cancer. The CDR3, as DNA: TGTGCCAGCAGACGAAGTTCGGGGGGCGCAGAGACCCAGTACTTC. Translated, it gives CASRRSSGGAETQYF.